This T cell receptor (beta chain) came from a study of Graves' ophthalmopathy and Graves' hyperthyroidism. The V and J ends lost 4 bases and 6 bases respectively, with 17 bases between them. Germline CDR1 is SGHAT and CDR2 is FQNNGV. The CDR3 totals 15 residues. TCR beta CDR3 regions were amplified from RNA transcripts. Scientists carried out first-round RT-PCR using HTBI primers and then a second-round multiplex PCR. Using its own MiXCR run on the multiplex PCR reads, TCRdb lists one record per CDR3 protein. The sample gives hundreds of thousands of distinct CDR3 sequences, 22% of which show up once; more than 5.5% is in the top ten. The sample holds many counts of this clonotype.

This receptor was identified in a woman younger than 30 with stable Graves' hyperthyroidism. Some clones in this sample may be carry-over from other donors' samples. Sample: peripheral blood. The J gene is TRBJ2-3, the V gene TRBV11-2; possibly TRBD1 for D (5 bases). The CDR3 loop is CASSSPPQGYDTQYF. In nucleotides, the CDR3 is TGTGCCAGCAGCTCCCCGCCCCAGGGTTACGATACGCAGTATTTT. Drawing the rest from reference TRBV11-2 and TRBJ2-3, the complete variable domain is EAGVAQSPRYKIIEKRQSVAFWCNPISGHATLYWYQQILGQGPKLLIQFQNNGVVDDSQLPKDRFSAERLKGVDSTLKIQPAKLEDSAVYLCASSSPPQGYDTQYFGPGTRLTVL.